Below are 10 T cell receptor beta chains sequenced from a single sample in a study of T-cell memory formation after mild COVID-19. TCRdb reanalysed the 5' RACE reads using MiXCR and keeps one entry per CDR3 protein. The table includes approximately 300,000 distinct CDR3 sequences, roughly 15% detected once. The specimen sequenced was PBMCs or a T cell subset sorted from them (not recorded which). The receptors were gathered from a man between 18 and 35 years old who had mild COVID-19 (a few samples of this study predate the infection). Cell type and time point are not known.

Only a few counts were recorded for this clonotype. The V and J genes are TRBV27 and TRBJ2-1, with D uncertain. Germline V gives CDR1 MNHEY, CDR2 SMNVEV (reference sequence). V lost 4 bases, J lost 7 bases, and 11 bases lay in between. The length of the CDR3 is 13 residues. The CDR3 sequence is CASSYGSPNEQFF. In DNA form, the CDR3 reads TGTGCCAGCAGTTATGGTAGTCCGAATGAGCAGTTCTTC.

V gene TRBV5-6 combines with J gene TRBJ1-1; 10 nucleotides agree with TRBD1. This CDR3 contains 14 residues. J was trimmed by 9 bases and V by 4 bases; bases with no gene match: 9. The V gene's germline CDR1 is SGHDT and CDR2 YYEEEE. CDR3 sequence reads: CASSPTGGTIQAFF. In nucleotides, the CDR3 is TGTGCCAGCAGCCCGACAGGGGGCACCATTCAAGCTTTCTTT.

V is TRBV4-2 and J is TRBJ2-1; D ambiguous. Between the trimmed V and J ends, which lost 3 bases and 4 bases, there was a span of 4 bases. Germline values: CDR1 LGHNA, CDR2 YNFKEQ. The CDR3 loop spans 12 amino acids. The CDR3 nucleotides read TGTGCCAGCAGCCACGCTTACAATGAGCAGTTCTTC. Its translation is CASSHAYNEQFF.

This clonotype was counted between two and nine times. This chain joins TRBV30 and TRBJ1-1; a weak D match, TRBD1 (5 bases). With 3 bases removed from V and 10 bases from J, the gap between germline ends came to 15 bases. CDR1 and CDR2 from the germline V gene are GTSNPN and SVGIG (reference sequence). This CDR3 comprises 12 residues. CDR3 DNA: TGTGCCTGGAGACCCACCGGGGACGGAGCTTTCTTT. Translating gives CAWRPTGDGAFF.

The chain combines TRBV4-1 with TRBJ2-3; 10 nucleotides match TRBD1. The germline CDR1 and CDR2 sequences are MGHRA and YSYEKL. J lost 4 bases, V lost 4 bases, and 2 bases had no gene match. The CDR3 has 14 residues. The CDR3 spells CASSPGTGADTQYF. The CDR3 region has the DNA TGCGCCAGCAGCCCGGGGACAGGGGCAGATACGCAGTATTTT.

This rearrangement joins TRBV24-1 to TRBJ2-5; D is ambiguous. The V end lost 3 bases, the J end lost 5 bases, and 9 bases lay between the germline ends. Per the germline V gene, CDR1 is KGHDR and CDR2 is SFDVKD. The CDR3 has 13 residues. The CDR3 sequence: CATSDPLRETQYF. The DNA of the CDR3 is TGTGCCACCAGTGATCCGTTGAGGGAGACCCAGTACTTC.

This clonotype was found a few times. The chain is built from TRBV5-1 and TRBJ1-5; 10 bases align to TRBD1. The junction had 3 bases not matched to a gene; V was cut back by 0 bases and J by 3 bases. The germline gives CDR1 SGHRS, CDR2 YFSETQ. The CDR3 covers 16 residues. The CDR3 bases are TGCGCCAGCAGCTTGGCGACAGGGGGCTCCAATCAGCCCCAGCATTTT. Its protein is CASSLATGGSNQPQHF.

The rearrangement joins TRBV5-1 to TRBJ2-3; TRBD2 is a possible D gene (5 bases). This CDR3 comprises 15 residues. The germline gives CDR1 SGHRS, CDR2 YFSETQ. V was cut by 3 bases and J by 4 bases, with 15 bases left in between. CDR3 DNA: TGCGCCAGCAGCTCTTGGACTGAAGGTGCAGATACGCAGTATTTT. This translates into CASSSWTEGADTQYF.

The rearrangement joins TRBV18 to TRBJ2-4; a possible D gene is TRBD1 (5 bases). This CDR3 region has 17 residues. Trimming removed 2 bases at V and 2 bases at J, with 16 bases between. Germline-derived CDR1 and CDR2 are KGHSH and LQKENI. The CDR3 bases are TGTGCCAGCTCACCATATATACAGGATTTTACCAAAAACATTCAGTACTTC. This translates into CASSPYIQDFTKNIQYF.

V and J are TRBV10-3 and TRBJ2-3; possible D gene TRBD1, 5 bases. Per the germline V gene, CDR1 is ENHRY and CDR2 is SYGVKD. V shed 0 bases and J shed 9 bases, with 13 bases lying between them. The CDR3 extends over 14 amino acids. The CDR3 DNA reads as TGTGCCATCAGTGAGTCCCCAGGGATGAGCACGCAGTATTTT. Translation gives CAISESPGMSTQYF.